The clone carrying this T cell receptor (beta chain) turned up a few times. What it recognizes is unknown. This CDR3 has 15 amino acids. The germline V gene encodes CDR1 DFQATT and CDR2 SNEGSKA (reference sequence). The V segment lost 6 bases and the J segment 4 bases; nucleotides outside the gene matches: 8. These data come from a study of T cells in Graves' hyperthyroidism and ophthalmopathy. Study background: Once the initial diagnosis was made, peripheral blood was obtained before any treatment. Whole-study results and caveats: Blood shared most expanded thyroid clonotypes above 0.001.

Among the patients, aged 18 to 65, hyperthyroidism was newly diagnosed and had lasted under 2 months. A roughly 9.7 ml volume of fresh peripheral blood provided the PBMCs. RNA transcripts served as the template for amplifying TCR beta CDR3 regions. A first-round RT-PCR of the TCR CDR3 used the HTBI primer set. TCRdb ran MiXCR on the multiplex PCR reads and lists one entry per CDR3 protein. The sample carries around 690,000 distinct CDR3 sequences, approximately 15% recorded once. The rearrangement joins TRBV20-1 to TRBJ2-3, with TRBD2 identical over 12 bases. This receptor was obtained from a man aged 45-65 years with Graves' hyperthyroidism. The specimen sequenced was blood. CDR3 sequence (DNA): TGCAGTGCCAGACTAGCGGGAGAGTGGCCAGATACGCAGTATTTT. Protein sequence: CSARLAGEWPDTQYF.